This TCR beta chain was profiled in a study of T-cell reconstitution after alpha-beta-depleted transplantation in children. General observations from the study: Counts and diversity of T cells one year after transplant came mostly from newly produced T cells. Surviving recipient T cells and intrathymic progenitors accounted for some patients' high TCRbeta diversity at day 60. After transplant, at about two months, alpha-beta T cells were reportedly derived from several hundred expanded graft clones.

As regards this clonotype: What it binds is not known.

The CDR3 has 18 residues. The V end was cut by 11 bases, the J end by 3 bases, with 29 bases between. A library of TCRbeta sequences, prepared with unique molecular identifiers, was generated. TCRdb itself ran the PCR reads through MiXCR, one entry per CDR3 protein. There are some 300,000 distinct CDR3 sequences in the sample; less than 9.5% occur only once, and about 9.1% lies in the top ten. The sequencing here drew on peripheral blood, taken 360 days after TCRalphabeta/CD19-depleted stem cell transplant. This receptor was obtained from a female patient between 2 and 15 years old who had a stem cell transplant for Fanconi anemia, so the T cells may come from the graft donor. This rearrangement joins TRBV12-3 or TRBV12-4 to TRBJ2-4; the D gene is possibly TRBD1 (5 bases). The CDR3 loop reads CAFSEILGAERNKNIQYF. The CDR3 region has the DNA TGTGCCTTCAGCGAAATCTTAGGGGCAGAACGAAACAAAAACATTCAGTACTTC.